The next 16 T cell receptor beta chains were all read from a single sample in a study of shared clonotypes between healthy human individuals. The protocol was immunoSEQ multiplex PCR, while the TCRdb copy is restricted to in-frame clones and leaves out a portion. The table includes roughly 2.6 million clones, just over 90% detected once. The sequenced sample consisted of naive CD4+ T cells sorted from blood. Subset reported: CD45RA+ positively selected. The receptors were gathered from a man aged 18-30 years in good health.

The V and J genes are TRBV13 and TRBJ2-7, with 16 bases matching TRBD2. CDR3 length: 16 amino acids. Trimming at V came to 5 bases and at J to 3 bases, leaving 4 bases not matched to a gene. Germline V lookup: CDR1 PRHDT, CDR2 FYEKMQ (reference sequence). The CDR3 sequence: CASSIGTSGRVYEQYF. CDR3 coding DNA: TGTGCCAGCAGCATTGGGACTAGCGGGAGGGTCTACGAGCAGTACTTC.

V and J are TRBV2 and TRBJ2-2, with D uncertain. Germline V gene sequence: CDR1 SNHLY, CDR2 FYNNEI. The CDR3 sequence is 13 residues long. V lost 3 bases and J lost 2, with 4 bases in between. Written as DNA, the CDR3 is TGTGCCAGCAGTGATGAAAACACCGGGGAGCTGTTTTTT. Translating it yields CASSDENTGELFF.

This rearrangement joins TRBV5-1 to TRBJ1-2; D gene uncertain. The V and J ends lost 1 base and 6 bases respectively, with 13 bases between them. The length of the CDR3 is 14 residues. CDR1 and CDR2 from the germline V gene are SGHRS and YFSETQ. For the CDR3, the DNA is TGCGCCAGCAGCTTGAACAGCGGATCGAATGGCTACACCTTC. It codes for CASSLNSGSNGYTF.

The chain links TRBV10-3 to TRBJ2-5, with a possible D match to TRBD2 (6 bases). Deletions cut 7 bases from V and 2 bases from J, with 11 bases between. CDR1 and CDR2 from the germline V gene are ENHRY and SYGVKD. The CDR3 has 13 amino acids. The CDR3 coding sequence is TGTGCCATCAAGGCGGGGACTCAAGAGACCCAGTACTTC. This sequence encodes CAIKAGTQETQYF.

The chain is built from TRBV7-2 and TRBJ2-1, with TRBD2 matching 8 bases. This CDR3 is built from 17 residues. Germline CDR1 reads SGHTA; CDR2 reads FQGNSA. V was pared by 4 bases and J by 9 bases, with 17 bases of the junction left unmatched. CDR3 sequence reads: CASSYVGGSGKRREQFF. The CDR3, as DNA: TGTGCCAGCAGCTACGTTGGGGGTAGCGGGAAGAGGCGTGAGCAGTTCTTC.

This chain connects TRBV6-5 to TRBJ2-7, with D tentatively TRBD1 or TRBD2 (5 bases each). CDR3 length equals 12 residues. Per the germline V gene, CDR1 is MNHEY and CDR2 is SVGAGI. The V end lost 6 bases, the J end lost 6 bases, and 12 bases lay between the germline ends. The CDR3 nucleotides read TGTGCCAGCAGAACGGGGCCATCCGAGCAGTACTTC. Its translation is CASRTGPSEQYF.

The chain's CDR3 is CASSPRLSTDTQYF. The CDR3, as DNA: TGTGCCAGCAGCCCCCGACTAAGCACAGATACGCAGTATTTT. V gene TRBV7-9 combines with J gene TRBJ2-3, with a tentative D call TRBD2 (5 bases). From germline, CDR1 is SEHNR and CDR2 FQNEAQ (reference sequence). The CDR3 runs to 14 residues. Trimming removed 5 bases from V and 0 bases from J, with 9 bases in between.

The CDR3, as DNA: TGTGCCAGCAGCGCCCATGGGGGGGTCGGAAACACCATATATTTT. Amino acid sequence: CASSAHGGVGNTIYF. J is TRBJ1-3 and V is TRBV9; possibly TRBD1 for D (5 bases). Germline V CDR1 and CDR2: SGDLS, YYNGEE. CDR3 length: 15 residues. V was shortened by 3 bases and J by 4 bases, with 14 bases between the two germline ends. Full variable domain (rest looked up from reference TRBV9 and TRBJ1-3): DSGVTQTPKHLITATGQRVTLRCSPRSGDLSVYWYQQSLDQGLQFLIQYYNGEERAKGNILERFSAQQFPDLHSELNLSSLELGDSALYFCASSAHGGVGNTIYFGEGSWLTVV.

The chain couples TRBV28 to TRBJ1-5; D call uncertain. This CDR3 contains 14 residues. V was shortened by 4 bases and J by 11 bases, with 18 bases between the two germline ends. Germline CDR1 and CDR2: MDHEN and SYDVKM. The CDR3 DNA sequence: TGTGCCAGCAGTTCGGCAGATGTCTCGGAGGCCCAGCATTTT. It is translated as CASSSADVSEAQHF.

CDR3 coding DNA: TGTGCCAGCTCACCAATATTGGGGACAGGGGTACCCTACGAGCAGTACTTC. This translates into CASSPILGTGVPYEQYF. V gene TRBV18 combines with J gene TRBJ2-7, with TRBD1 matching 10 bases. The germline gives CDR1 KGHSH, CDR2 LQKENI. The CDR3 is made up of 17 amino acids. V lost 2 bases to trimming and J lost 2 bases; unmatched junction nucleotides: 9.

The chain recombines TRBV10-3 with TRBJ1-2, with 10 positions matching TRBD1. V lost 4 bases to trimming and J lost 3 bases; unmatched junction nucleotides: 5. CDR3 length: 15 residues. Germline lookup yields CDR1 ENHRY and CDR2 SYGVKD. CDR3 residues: CAISGTGGYDYGYTF. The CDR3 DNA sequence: TGTGCCATCAGTGGGACAGGGGGATATGACTATGGCTACACCTTC.

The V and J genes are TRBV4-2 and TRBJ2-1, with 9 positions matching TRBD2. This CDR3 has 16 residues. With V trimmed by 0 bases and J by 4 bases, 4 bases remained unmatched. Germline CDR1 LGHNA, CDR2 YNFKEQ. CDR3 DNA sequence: TGTGCCAGCAGCCAAGATCTAGCGGGAACATACAATGAGCAGTTCTTC. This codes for CASSQDLAGTYNEQFF.

The CDR3 DNA reads TGCGCCACTTCCGCCCGACTAGCGGGAGCGTGGGAGCAGTTCTTC. Its protein is CATSARLAGAWEQFF. V is TRBV4-1 and J is TRBJ2-1, with 12 bases aligning to TRBD2. The CDR3 loop spans 15 amino acids. CDR1 is MGHRA and CDR2 is YSYEKL in the germline V gene. The ends lost 10 bases at V and 10 bases at J; junction bases unmatched: 14.

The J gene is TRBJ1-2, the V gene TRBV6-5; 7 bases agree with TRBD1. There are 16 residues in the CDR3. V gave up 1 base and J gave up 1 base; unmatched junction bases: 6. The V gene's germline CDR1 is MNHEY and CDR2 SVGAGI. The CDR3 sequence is CASSYLSRGRNYGYTF. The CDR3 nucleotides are TGTGCCAGCAGTTACTTGTCGAGGGGGCGTAACTATGGCTACACCTTC.

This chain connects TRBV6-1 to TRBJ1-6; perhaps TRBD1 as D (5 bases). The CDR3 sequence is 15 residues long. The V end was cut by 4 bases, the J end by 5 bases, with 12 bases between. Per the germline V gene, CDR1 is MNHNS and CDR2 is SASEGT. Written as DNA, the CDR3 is TGTGCCAGCAGTGTAGCAGGGCCGGATAATTCACCCCTCCACTTT. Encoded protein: CASSVAGPDNSPLHF.

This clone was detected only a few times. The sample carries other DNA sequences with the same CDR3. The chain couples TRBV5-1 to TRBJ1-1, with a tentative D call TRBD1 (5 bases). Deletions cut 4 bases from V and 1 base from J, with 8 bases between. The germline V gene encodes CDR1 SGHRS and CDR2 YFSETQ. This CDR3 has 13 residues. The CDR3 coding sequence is TGCGCCAGCAGCCCTGGACAGAACACTGAAGCTTTCTTT. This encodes CASSPGQNTEAFF.